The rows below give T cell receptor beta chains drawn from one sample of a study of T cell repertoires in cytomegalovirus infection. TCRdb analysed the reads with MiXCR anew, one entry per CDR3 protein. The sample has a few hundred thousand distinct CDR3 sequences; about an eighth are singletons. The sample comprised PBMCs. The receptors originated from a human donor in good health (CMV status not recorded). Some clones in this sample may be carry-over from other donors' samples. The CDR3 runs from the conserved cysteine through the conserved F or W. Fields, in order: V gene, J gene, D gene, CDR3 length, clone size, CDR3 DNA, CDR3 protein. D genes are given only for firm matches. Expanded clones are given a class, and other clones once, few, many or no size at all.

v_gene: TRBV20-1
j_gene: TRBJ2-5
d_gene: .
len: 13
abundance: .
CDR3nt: TGCAGTGCTAGCAGGGGGGGGGTAGAGACCCAGTACTTC
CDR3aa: CSASRGGVETQYF

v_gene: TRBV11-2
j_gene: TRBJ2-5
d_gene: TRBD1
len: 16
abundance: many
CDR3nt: TGTGCCAGCAGCTTCACGACAGGGGGCGGCGGAGAGACCCAGTACTTC
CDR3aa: CASSFTTGGGGETQYF

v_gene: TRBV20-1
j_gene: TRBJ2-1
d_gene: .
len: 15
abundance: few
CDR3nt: TGCAGTGCTAGGGTCTCCAGGGTAAATAGCAATGAGCAGTTCTTC
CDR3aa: CSARVSRVNSNEQFF

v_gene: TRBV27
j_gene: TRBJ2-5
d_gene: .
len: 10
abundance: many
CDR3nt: TGTGCCAGCAGAGTAGAGACCCAGTACTTC
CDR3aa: CASRVETQYF

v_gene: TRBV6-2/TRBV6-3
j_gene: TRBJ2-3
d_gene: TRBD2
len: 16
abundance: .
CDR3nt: TGTGCCAGCAGCCAACTAGCGGGAGGGCCCGGGGATACGCAGTATTTT
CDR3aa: CASSQLAGGPGDTQYF

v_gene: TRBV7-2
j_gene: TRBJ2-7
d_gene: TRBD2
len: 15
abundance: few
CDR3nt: TGTGCCAGCAGCTTAGCTGGAGCTAGCGGGAGCCCGCAGTACTTC
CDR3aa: CASSLAGASGSPQYF

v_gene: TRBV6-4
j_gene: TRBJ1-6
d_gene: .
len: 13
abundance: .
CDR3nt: TGTGCCAGCAGAAGTTCCTATAATTCACCCCTCCACTTT
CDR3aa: CASRSSYNSPLHF

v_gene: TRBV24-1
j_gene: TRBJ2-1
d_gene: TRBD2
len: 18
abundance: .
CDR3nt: TGTGCCACCAGTGAGACTACTAGCGGGAGGCTTCGGTACAATGAGCAGTTCTTC
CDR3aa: CATSETTSGRLRYNEQFF

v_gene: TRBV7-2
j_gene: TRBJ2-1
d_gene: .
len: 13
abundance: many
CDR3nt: TGTGCCAGCAGCTTAGTAGGGAACAATGAGCAGTTCTTC
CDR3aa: CASSLVGNNEQFF

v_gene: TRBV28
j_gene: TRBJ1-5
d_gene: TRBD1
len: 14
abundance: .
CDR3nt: TGTGCCAGCCTGGGGGCAGGGGGTGCGCAGCCCCAGCATTTT
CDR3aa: CASLGAGGAQPQHF

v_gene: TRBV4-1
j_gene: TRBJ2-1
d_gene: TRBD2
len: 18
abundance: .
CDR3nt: TGCGCCAGCAGCCAAGATGTAAGGCGGGGGGGGTCCTACAATGAGCAGTTCTTC
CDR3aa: CASSQDVRRGGSYNEQFF

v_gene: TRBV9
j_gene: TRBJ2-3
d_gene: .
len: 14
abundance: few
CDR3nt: TGTGCCAGCAGCGCGGGCGGTCTGGGAGATACGCAGTATTTT
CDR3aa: CASSAGGLGDTQYF

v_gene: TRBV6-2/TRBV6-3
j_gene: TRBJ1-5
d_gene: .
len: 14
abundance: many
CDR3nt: TGTGCCACCCAAGAGAATCATAGCAATCAGCCCCAGCATTTT
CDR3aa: CATQENHSNQPQHF

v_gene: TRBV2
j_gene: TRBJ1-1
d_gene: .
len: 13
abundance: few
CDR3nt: TGTGCCAGCAGGCGGGGGCTGAACACTGAAGCTTTCTTT
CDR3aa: CASRRGLNTEAFF

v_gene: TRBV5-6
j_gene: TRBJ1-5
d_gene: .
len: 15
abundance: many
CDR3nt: TGTGCCAGCAGCTCTCTAATAGACCCAAGCCAGCCCCAGCATTTT
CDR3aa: CASSSLIDPSQPQHF

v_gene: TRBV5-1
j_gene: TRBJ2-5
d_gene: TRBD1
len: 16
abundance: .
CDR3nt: TGCGCCAGCAGCTTGGTAGGGGACAGCTGGGGAGAGACCCAGTACTTC
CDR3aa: CASSLVGDSWGETQYF

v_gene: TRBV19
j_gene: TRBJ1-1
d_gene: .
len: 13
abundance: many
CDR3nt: TGTGCCAGTAGTTCTGGCAGGAACACTGAAGCTTTCTTT
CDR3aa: CASSSGRNTEAFF

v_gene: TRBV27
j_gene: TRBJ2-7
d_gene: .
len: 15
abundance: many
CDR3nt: TGTGCCAGCAGCCCCACGGGCAGCGCGAGAAACGAGCAGTACTTC
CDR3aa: CASSPTGSARNEQYF

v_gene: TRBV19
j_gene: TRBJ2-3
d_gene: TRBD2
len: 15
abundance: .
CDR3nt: TGTGCCAGTATCTCGACTAGCATTAGCACAGATACGCAGTATTTT
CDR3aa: CASISTSISTDTQYF

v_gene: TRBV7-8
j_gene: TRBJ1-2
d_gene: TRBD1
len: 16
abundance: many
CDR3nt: TGTGCCAGCAGCCTTTCGAGGGACAGGGTCGGCTATGGCTACACCTTC
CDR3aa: CASSLSRDRVGYGYTF

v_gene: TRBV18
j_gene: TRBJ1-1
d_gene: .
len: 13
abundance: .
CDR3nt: TGTGCCAGCTCACCCAACCAGCTCACTGAAGCTTTCTTT
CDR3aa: CASSPNQLTEAFF

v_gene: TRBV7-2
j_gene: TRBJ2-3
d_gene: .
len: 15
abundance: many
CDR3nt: TGTGCCAGCAGCTCGCAGACAGGCTTCACAGATACGCAGTATTTT
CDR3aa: CASSSQTGFTDTQYF

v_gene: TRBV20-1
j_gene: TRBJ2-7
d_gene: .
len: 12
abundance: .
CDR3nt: TGCAGTGCTAGAGATCCGAGGGACGGGCAGTACTTC
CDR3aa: CSARDPRDGQYF

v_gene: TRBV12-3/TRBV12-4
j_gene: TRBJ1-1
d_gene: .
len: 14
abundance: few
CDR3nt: TGTGCCAGCAGTCCCGGTCCTGCTGGACCTGAAGCTTTCTTT
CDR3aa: CASSPGPAGPEAFF

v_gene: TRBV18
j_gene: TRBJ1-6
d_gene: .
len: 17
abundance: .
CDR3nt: TGTGCCAGCTCACCACGGGGAACAGGGATCTGGGATTCACCCCTCCACTTT
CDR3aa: CASSPRGTGIWDSPLHF

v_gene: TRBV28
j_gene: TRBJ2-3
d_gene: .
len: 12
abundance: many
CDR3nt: TGTGCCAGCGTGGGAGGCGCAGATACGCAGTATTTT
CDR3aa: CASVGGADTQYF

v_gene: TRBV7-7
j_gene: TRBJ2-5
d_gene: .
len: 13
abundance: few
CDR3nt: TGTGCCAGCAGCTCGCAGTACCAAGAGACCCAGTACTTC
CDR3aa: CASSSQYQETQYF

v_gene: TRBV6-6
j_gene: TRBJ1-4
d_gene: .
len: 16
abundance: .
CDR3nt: TGTGCCAGCACGGGACACGAGAGTACAACTAATGAAAAACTGTTTTTT
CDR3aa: CASTGHESTTNEKLFF

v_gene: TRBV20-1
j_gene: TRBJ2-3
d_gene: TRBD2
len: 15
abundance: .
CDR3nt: TGCAGCAAGAGTAAAGCGGGAGGGCGATCAGATACGCAGTATTTT
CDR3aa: CSKSKAGGRSDTQYF

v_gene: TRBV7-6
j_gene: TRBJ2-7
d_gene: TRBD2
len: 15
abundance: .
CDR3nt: TGTGCCAGCAGCCAGAGCGGGAGGTGCTCCTACGAGCAGTACTTC
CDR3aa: CASSQSGRCSYEQYF

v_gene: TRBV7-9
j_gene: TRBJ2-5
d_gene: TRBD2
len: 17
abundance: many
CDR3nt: TGTGCCAGCAGCTTAGGGAGGAGCGGGGTACCCCAAGAGACCCAGTACTTC
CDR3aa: CASSLGRSGVPQETQYF

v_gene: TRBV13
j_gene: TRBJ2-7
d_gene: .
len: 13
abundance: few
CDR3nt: TGTGCCAGCCTTTGGACAGCCTCCTACGAGCAGTACTTC
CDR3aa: CASLWTASYEQYF

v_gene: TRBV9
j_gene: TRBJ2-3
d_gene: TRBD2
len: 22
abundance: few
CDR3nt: TGTGCCAGCAGCGTTAGGGGCATTGTTGGGACTACTACCGGACCAACCGCAGATACGCAGTATTTT
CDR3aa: CASSVRGIVGTTTGPTADTQYF

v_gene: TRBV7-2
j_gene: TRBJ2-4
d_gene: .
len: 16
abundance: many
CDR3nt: TGTGCCAGCAGCTCCAGGAACGCGCTAGCCAAAAACATTCAGTACTTC
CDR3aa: CASSSRNALAKNIQYF

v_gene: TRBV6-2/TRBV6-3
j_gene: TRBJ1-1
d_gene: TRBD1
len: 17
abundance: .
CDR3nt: TGTGCCAGCAGTTACGCAGCCGGGACAGGGGTGCTTACTGAAGCTTTCTTT
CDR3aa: CASSYAAGTGVLTEAFF

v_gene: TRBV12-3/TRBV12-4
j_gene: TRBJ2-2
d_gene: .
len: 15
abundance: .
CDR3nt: TGTGCCAGCAGCCGAGACCCAACGAACACCGGGGAGCTGTTTTTT
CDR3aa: CASSRDPTNTGELFF

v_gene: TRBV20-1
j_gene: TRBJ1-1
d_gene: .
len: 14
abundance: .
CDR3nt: TGCAGTGTCTGGGGAGGGGCCCTGAACACTGAAGCTTTCTTT
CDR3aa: CSVWGGALNTEAFF

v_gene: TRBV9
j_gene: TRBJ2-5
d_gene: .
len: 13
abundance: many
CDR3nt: TGTGCCAGCAGCGTGACAGCTGGTGAGACCCAGTACTTC
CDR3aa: CASSVTAGETQYF

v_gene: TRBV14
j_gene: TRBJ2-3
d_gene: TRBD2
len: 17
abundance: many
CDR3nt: TGTGCCAGCAGCCAAGACTTGGGGCGGGAGATATCAGATACGCAGTATTTT
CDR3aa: CASSQDLGREISDTQYF

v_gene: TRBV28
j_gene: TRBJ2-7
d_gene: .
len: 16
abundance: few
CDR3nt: TGTGCCAGCAGTTTAAGGGGGGGGAGGCCAACCTACGAGCAGTACTTC
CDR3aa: CASSLRGGRPTYEQYF

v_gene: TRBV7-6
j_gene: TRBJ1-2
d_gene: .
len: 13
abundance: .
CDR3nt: TGTGCCAGCAGCTTAGGGGGGAGGCGCGGCTACACCTTC
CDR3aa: CASSLGGRRGYTF

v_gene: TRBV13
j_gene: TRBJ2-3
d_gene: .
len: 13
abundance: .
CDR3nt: TGTGCCAGCAGCCTACTAGAGACAGATACGCAGTATTTT
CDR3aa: CASSLLETDTQYF

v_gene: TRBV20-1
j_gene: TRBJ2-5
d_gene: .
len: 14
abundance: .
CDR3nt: TGCAGTGCCCTGGGACCCTCCAAGGAAGAGACCCAGTACTTC
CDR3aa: CSALGPSKEETQYF

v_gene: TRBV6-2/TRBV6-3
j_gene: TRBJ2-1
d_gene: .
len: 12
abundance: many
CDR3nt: TGTGCCAGCAGCCTTACTGCTACCCCCCAGTTCTTC
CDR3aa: CASSLTATPQFF

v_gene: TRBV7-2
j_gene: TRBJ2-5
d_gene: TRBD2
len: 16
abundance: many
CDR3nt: TGTGCCAGCAGCTTCCAGACTAGCGGGAGGGCCGGGACCCAGTACTTC
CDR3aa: CASSFQTSGRAGTQYF

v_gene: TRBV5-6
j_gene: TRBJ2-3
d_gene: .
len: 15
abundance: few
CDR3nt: TGTGCCAGCAGCTTCAGGGGGGTTCACACAGATACGCAGTATTTT
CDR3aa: CASSFRGVHTDTQYF

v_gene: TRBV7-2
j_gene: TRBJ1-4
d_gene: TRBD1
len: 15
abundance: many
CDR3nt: TGTGCCAGCAGCTTAGTGGTCAGGGGGACTGAAAAACTGTTTTTT
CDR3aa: CASSLVVRGTEKLFF

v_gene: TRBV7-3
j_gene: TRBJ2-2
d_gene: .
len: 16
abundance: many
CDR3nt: TGTGCCAGCAGCCGGATCGGGTTACCGAACACCGGGGAGCTGTTTTTT
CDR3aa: CASSRIGLPNTGELFF

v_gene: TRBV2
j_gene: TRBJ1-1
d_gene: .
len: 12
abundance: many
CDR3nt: TGTGCCAGGGGGGCCTGGAACACTGAAGCTTTCTTT
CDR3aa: CARGAWNTEAFF

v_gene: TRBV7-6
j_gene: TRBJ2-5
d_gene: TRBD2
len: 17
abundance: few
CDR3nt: TGTGCCAGCAGCTCCGGGACTAGCGGACGGAGGGGAGAGACCCAGTACTTC
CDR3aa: CASSSGTSGRRGETQYF

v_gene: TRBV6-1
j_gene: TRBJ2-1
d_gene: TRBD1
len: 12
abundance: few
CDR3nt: TGTGCCAGCAGTTACAGGGGTAATGAGCAGTTCTTC
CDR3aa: CASSYRGNEQFF

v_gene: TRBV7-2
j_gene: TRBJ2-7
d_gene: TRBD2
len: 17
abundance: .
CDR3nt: TGTGCCAGCAGCCGTACCGGGACTAGCGGGAGATCGTACGAGCAGTACTTC
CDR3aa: CASSRTGTSGRSYEQYF

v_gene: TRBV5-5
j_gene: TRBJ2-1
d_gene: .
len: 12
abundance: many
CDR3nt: TGTGCCAGCAGCTTGTCACTCACTGAGCAGTTCTTC
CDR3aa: CASSLSLTEQFF

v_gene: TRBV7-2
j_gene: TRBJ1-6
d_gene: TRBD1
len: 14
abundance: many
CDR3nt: TGTGCCAGCAGCTTGGACAGGGATAATTCACCCCTCCACTTT
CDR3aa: CASSLDRDNSPLHF

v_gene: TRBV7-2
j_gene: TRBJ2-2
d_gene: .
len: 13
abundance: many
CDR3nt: TGTGCCCGAGGGAGCAGAGCCACCGGGGAGCTGTTTTTT
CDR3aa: CARGSRATGELFF

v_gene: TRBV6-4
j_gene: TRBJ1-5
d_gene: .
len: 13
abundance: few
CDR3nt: TGTGCCAGCAGTGAAGGGGTCAGCCAGCCCCAGCATTTT
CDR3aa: CASSEGVSQPQHF

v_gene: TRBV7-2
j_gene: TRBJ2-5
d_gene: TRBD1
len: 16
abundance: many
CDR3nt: TGTGCCAGCAGCTTAGAGGGACAGGTACTTGGGGAGACCCAGTACTTC
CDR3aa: CASSLEGQVLGETQYF

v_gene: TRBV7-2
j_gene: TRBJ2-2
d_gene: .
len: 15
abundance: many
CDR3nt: TGTGCCAGCAGCTTACGTCAGCCGGGTTACGGGGAGCTGTTTTTT
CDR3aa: CASSLRQPGYGELFF